These 24 T cell receptor beta chains were all obtained from the same sample, sequenced in a study of blood T cells in healthy people across ages. The use of a sample-barcoded 5' primer and a J-beta primer mix characterized a second PCR of about 7 to 12 cycles. One entry per CDR3 protein results from TCRdb running MiXCR on the 5' RACE reads. Here the sample spans about 1.5 million distinct CDR3 sequences, approximately 43% being singletons. Input material: blood. These receptors were collected from a woman aged 18-29 years in good health.

V and J are TRBV7-2 and TRBJ1-2, with a weak D call TRBD1 (5 bases). V shed 2 bases and J shed 7 bases, with 8 bases lying between them. The CDR3 is 12 amino acids. Germline V gives CDR1 SGHTA, CDR2 FQGNSA. As DNA, the CDR3 is TGTGCCAGCAGCTTACGCGGGGCTGGCTACACCTTC. Its translation is CASSLRGAGYTF.

This clonotype has just a few counts. The chain recombines TRBV7-2 with TRBJ2-5, with a tentative D call TRBD2 (6 bases). V was pared by 1 base and J by 11 bases, with 29 bases between. The CDR3 has 18 residues. CDR1 is SGHTA, CDR2 FQGNSA, per germline. CDR3 residues: CASSLVGLALTSLNEQYF. CDR3 DNA sequence: TGTGCCAGCAGCTTAGTTGGGCTAGCGTTGACCTCGCTCAATGAGCAGTACTTC.

V and J are TRBV20-1 and TRBJ2-3; tentative D call: TRBD1 (7 bases). Between the trimmed V and J ends, which lost 5 bases and 10 bases, there was a span of 19 bases. From germline, CDR1 is DFQATT and CDR2 SNEGSKA (reference sequence). The CDR3 has 13 amino acids. Written as DNA, the CDR3 is TGCAGTGCTCAAACAGGGGAAAGCGGGCCGCAGTATTTT. Protein sequence: CSAQTGESGPQYF.

The table lists this clonotype with a few counts. The chain uses TRBV7-3 and TRBJ1-5; D not resolved. The germline CDR1 and CDR2 sequences are SGHTA and FQGTGA. The CDR3 sequence is 8 residues long. V lost 6 bases and J 9 bases, leaving 0 bases between the germline ends. The CDR3 bases are TGTGCCAGCAGGCCCCAGCATTTT. Amino acid sequence: CASRPQHF.

The V call is TRBV5-1, the J call TRBJ1-2; TRBD1 matches 8 bases. The J segment lost 8 bases and the V segment lost 2 bases, leaving 11 bases of the junction unmatched. Germline V gives CDR1 SGHRS, CDR2 YFSETQ. This CDR3 comprises 15 residues. This chain's CDR3 is CASSLQTGAKDGYTF. In DNA, the CDR3 is TGCGCCAGCAGCTTACAGACAGGGGCGAAAGACGGCTACACCTTC.

As to this clonotype: A read error may explain this, as a much larger clone is one base away. The CDR3 DNA is TGTGCCAGCAGCCAAGACATCCAAGAGACCCAGTACTTC. Translation gives CASSQDIQETQYF. This sequence joins TRBV7-2 and TRBJ2-5; D not resolved. V lost 5 bases and J 1 base, leaving 8 bases between the germline ends. The CDR3 length is 13 residues. Germline assignment: CDR1 SGHTA and CDR2 FQGNSA.

V gene TRBV7-9 combines with J gene TRBJ1-2; TRBD1 might be the D (5 bases). The germline V gene has CDR1 SEHNR and CDR2 FQNEAQ (reference sequence). Deletions cut 4 bases from V and 6 bases from J, with 21 bases between. CDR3 length: 16 residues. CDR3 region: CASSSGVGKVIHGYTF. The CDR3 nucleotides are TGTGCCAGCAGCTCGGGGGTGGGAAAAGTAATCCATGGCTACACCTTC. Full variable domain (remainder filled in from reference TRBV7-9 and TRBJ1-2): DTGVSQNPRHKITKRGQNVTFRCDPISEHNRLYWYRQTLGQGPEFLTYFQNEAQLEKSRLLSDRFSAERPKGSFSTLEIQRTEQGDSAMYLCASSSGVGKVIHGYTFGSGTRLTVV.

The sample holds a few counts of this clonotype. CDR3 sequence reads: CSAMGSPVAYEQYF. The DNA for the CDR3 is TGCAGTGCTATGGGAAGCCCAGTTGCCTACGAGCAGTACTTC. The rearrangement uses TRBV20-1 and TRBJ2-7; no reliable D call. Looked up from germline, CDR1 is DFQATT and CDR2 is SNEGSKA (reference sequence). CDR3 length: 14 residues. V gave up 4 bases and J gave up 2 bases, with 15 bases separating them.

This clonotype was counted only a few times. The chain has TRBV4-1 and TRBJ2-7; D call uncertain. This CDR3 contains 13 residues. The V and J ends lost 2 bases and 10 bases respectively, with 15 bases between them. Germline V CDR1 and CDR2: MGHRA, YSYEKL. DNA for the CDR3: TGCGCCAGCAGCCAACTGACCTTAAGACAACAGTACTTC. The encoded protein is CASSQLTLRQQYF.

This clonotype was detected many times. V and J are TRBV27 and TRBJ2-3; possible D gene TRBD2, 5 bases. The germline CDR1 and CDR2 sequences are MNHEY and SMNVEV (reference sequence). There are 14 residues in the CDR3. V was clipped by 4 bases and J by 2 bases, with 10 bases between them. CDR3 sequence (DNA): TGTGCCAGCAGTTCCGGACTTACCACAGATACGCAGTATTTT. It specifies CASSSGLTTDTQYF.

Only a few counts were recorded for this clonotype. V usage is TRBV20-1 and J usage is TRBJ2-3; 7 bases are a match to TRBD1. Germline V gene sequence: CDR1 DFQATT, CDR2 SNEGSKA (reference sequence). The CDR3 is 14 residues long. V shed 3 bases and J 2 bases; nucleotides not matched to a gene: 5. CDR3: CSASSGQTTDTQYF. As DNA, the CDR3 is TGCAGTGCTAGTTCGGGACAGACCACAGATACGCAGTATTTT.

The chain combines TRBV3-1 with TRBJ2-5; D is uncertain. The J call may be mistaken, given a closer DNA end match to TRBJ2-7. Per the germline V gene, CDR1 is LGHDT and CDR2 is YNNKEL (reference sequence). The CDR3 runs 13 residues. The DNA for the CDR3 is TGTGCCTCCGGAACAGCCCCACTCTACGAGCAGTACTTC. As protein: CASGTAPLYEQYF.

The chain recombines TRBV20-1 with TRBJ2-3; possible D gene TRBD2, 6 bases. Germline CDR1 and CDR2: DFQATT and SNEGSKA (reference sequence). The CDR3 sequence is 12 residues long. V lost 3 bases and J 8 bases, leaving 12 bases between the germline ends. The CDR3 nucleotides are TGCAGTGCTAGGGACTATTCGGGTACGCAGTATTTT. This codes for CSARDYSGTQYF.

CDR3: CASSLGGRGRSEKLFF. The CDR3 DNA follows: TGTGCCAGCAGCTTAGGAGGCAGGGGGCGGTCGGAAAAACTGTTTTTT. The chain recombines TRBV11-2 with TRBJ1-4; 8 bases fit TRBD1. With V trimmed by 1 base and J by 8 bases, 9 bases remained unmatched. Germline loops: CDR1 SGHAT, CDR2 FQNNGV. CDR3 size: 16 residues.

Only a few counts were recorded for this clonotype. The rearrangement joins TRBV7-9 to TRBJ2-5; TRBD1 matches at 9 bases. After removal of 5 bases from V and 1 base from J, the junction contained 8 bases not matched to a gene. CDR1 and CDR2 from the germline V gene are SEHNR and FQNEAQ (reference sequence). CDR3 length: 16 amino acids. The CDR3 nucleotides are TGTGCCAGCAGCCCTACGAACAGGGGGCCCCAAGAGACCCAGTACTTC. This sequence encodes CASSPTNRGPQETQYF. The whole variable domain, filled in from reference TRBV7-9 and TRBJ2-5, reads DTGVSQNPRHKITKRGQNVTFRCDPISEHNRLYWYRQTLGQGPEFLTYFQNEAQLEKSRLLSDRFSAERPKGSFSTLEIQRTEQGDSAMYLCASSPTNRGPQETQYFGPGTRLLVL.

The chain links TRBV6-1 to TRBJ2-1; 12 bases align to TRBD2. TRBJ2-7 matches the DNA end more closely, so the J call is doubtful. CDR1 is MNHNS, CDR2 SASEGT, per germline. There are 16 residues in the CDR3. Here the CDR3 DNA reads TGTGCCAGCATCTCGACTAGCGGGAGCCCCTACAATGAGCAGTACTTC. Translating gives CASISTSGSPYNEQYF.

The CDR3 loop reads CASSSSGTAGNTIYF. CDR3 DNA sequence: TGTGCCAGCAGCTCCTCCGGGACAGCTGGAAACACCATATATTTT. The V and J genes are TRBV13 and TRBJ1-3, with 7 positions matching TRBD1. This CDR3 has 15 residues. Germline-derived CDR1 and CDR2 are PRHDT and FYEKMQ (reference sequence). After removal of 4 bases from V and 2 bases from J, the junction contained 5 bases not matched to a gene.

The V gene is TRBV3-1, the J gene TRBJ2-3; TRBD2 aligns across 8 bases. The germline V gene encodes CDR1 LGHDT and CDR2 YNNKEL (reference sequence). Trimming removed 0 bases from V and 4 bases from J; junction bases left unmatched: 9. CDR3 length: 17 amino acids. CDR3 DNA: TGTGCCAGCAGCCAAGATCTTACGGGAGGGCCGGCAGATACGCAGTATTTT. As protein: CASSQDLTGGPADTQYF.

The chain has TRBV20-1 and TRBJ2-2; possibly TRBD1 for D (6 bases). CDR1 is DFQATT, CDR2 SNEGSKA, per germline (reference sequence). CDR3 length: 14 amino acids. With 7 bases removed from V and 2 bases from J, the gap between germline ends came to 14 bases. Here the CDR3 DNA reads TGCAGTGTTCGTCGACAGGCTAACACCGGGGAGCTGTTTTTT. This sequence encodes CSVRRQANTGELFF.

The chain carries TRBV13 and TRBJ2-7, with 8 bases aligning to TRBD2. V trimming: 2 bases; J trimming: 9 bases; junction bases outside the gene matches: 12. This CDR3 has 15 residues. Germline CDR1 reads PRHDT; CDR2 reads FYEKMQ (reference sequence). CDR3 coding DNA: TGTGCCAGCAGCTTATACCGGGGGGGCCGGACCCCGCAGTACTTC. Translation: CASSLYRGGRTPQYF.

This sequence joins TRBV24-1 and TRBJ1-1; 8 nucleotides agree with TRBD1. In germline, CDR1 is KGHDR, CDR2 SFDVKD. This CDR3 comprises 12 residues. Trimming took 6 bases from V and 5 from J; bases not matched to a gene: 1. This CDR3 reads CATSTGGTEAFF. DNA of the CDR3: TGTGCCACCAGTACAGGGGGGACTGAAGCTTTCTTT.

This clonotype was observed a few times. The chain carries TRBV12-3 or TRBV12-4 and TRBJ2-3; a weak D match, TRBD2 (5 bases). The V end was cut by 5 bases, the J end by 4 bases, with 19 bases between. This CDR3 has 16 amino acids. The CDR3 protein is CASSPPIERDPDTQYF. CDR3 DNA: TGTGCCAGCAGTCCACCGATTGAGAGGGATCCAGATACGCAGTATTTT.

The chain recombines TRBV12-3 or TRBV12-4 with TRBJ2-1; no definite D call. This CDR3 spans 12 amino acids. V gave up 6 bases and J gave up 8 bases, with 11 bases separating them. CDR3 loop: CASSRTADEQFF. The CDR3 DNA sequence: TGTGCCAGCAGCCGGACCGCTGATGAGCAGTTCTTC.

This clonotype is a singleton in its sample. The J gene is TRBJ1-5, the V gene TRBV27; D not certain. Trimming removed 2 bases from V and 7 bases from J, with 12 bases in between. In germline, CDR1 is MNHEY, CDR2 SMNVEV (reference sequence). CDR3 length equals 14 residues. The CDR3 here is CASSLDGGFQPQHF. For the CDR3, the DNA is TGTGCCAGCAGTTTAGACGGTGGGTTCCAGCCCCAGCATTTT.